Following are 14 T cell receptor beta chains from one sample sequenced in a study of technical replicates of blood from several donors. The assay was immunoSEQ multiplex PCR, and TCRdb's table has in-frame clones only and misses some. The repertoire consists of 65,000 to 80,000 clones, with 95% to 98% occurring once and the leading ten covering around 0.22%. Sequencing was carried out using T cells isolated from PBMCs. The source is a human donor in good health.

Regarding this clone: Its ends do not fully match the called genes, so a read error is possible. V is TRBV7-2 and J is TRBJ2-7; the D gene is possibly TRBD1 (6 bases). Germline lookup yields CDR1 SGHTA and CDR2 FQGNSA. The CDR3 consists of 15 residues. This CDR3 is CASSLADRSSYEQYF. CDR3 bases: TGTGCCAGCAGCCTAGCTGACAGGAGCTCCTACGAGCAGTACTTC. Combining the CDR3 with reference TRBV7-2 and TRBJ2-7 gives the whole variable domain GAGVSQSPSNKVTEKGKDVELRCDPISGHTALYWYRQSLGQGLEFLIYFQGNSAPDKSGLPSDRFSAERTGGSVSTLTIQRTQQEDSAVYLCASSLADRSSYEQYFGPGTRLTVT.

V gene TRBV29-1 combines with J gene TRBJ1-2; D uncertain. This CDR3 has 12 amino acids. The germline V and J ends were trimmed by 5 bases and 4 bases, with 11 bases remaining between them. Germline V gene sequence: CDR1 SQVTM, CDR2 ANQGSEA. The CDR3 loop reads CSVTARSYGYTF. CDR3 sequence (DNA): TGCAGCGTTACCGCCAGATCCTATGGCTACACCTTC.

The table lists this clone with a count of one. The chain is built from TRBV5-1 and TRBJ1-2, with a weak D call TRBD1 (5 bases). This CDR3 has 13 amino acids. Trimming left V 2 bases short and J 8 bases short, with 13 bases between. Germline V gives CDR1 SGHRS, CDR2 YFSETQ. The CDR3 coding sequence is TGCGCCAGCAGCTTAAACAGGCTAGAAGGCTACACCTTC. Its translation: CASSLNRLEGYTF.

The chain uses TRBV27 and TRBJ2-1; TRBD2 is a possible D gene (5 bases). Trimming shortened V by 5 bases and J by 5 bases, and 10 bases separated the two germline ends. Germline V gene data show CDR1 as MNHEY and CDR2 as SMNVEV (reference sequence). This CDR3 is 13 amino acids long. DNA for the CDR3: TGTGCCAGCAGTGTGGACTTCAACAATGAGCAGTTCTTC. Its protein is CASSVDFNNEQFF.

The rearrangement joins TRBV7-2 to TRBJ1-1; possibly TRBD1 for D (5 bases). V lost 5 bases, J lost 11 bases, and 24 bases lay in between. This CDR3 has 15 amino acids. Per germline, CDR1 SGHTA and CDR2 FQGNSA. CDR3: CASSQEGYRSSWAFF. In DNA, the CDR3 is TGTGCCAGCAGCCAGGAGGGATACAGGTCTAGTTGGGCTTTCTTT.

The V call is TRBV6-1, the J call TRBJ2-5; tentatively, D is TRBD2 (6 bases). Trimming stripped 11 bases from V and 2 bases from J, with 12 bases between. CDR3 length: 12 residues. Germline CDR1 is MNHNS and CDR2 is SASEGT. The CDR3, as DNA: TGTGCCTCTGGGGGGTCACAAGAGACCCAGTACTTC. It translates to CASGGSQETQYF.

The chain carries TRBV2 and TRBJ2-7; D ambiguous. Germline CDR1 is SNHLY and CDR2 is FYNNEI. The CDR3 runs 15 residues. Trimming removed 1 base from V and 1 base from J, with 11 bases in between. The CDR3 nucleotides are TGTGCCAGCAGTGAAGACAGTCAGTGGTCCTACGAGCAGTACTTC. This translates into CASSEDSQWSYEQYF.

Written as DNA, the CDR3 is TGTGCCAGCAGCTTGGGGACACAGGAAGCTTTCTTT. This gives the protein CASSLGTQEAFF. The chain employs TRBV5-6 and TRBJ1-1, with D possibly matching TRBD1 (5 bases). V lost 0 bases to trimming and J lost 8 bases, with 8 bases between them. This CDR3 has 12 amino acids. The germline CDR1 and CDR2 sequences are SGHDT and YYEEEE.

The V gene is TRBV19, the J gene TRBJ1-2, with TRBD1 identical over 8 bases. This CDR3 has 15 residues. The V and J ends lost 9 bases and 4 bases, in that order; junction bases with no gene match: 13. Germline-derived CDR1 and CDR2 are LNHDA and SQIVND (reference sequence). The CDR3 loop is CASTDSTGVPYGYTF. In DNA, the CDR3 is TGTGCCAGCACCGATTCGACAGGGGTCCCCTATGGCTACACCTTC.

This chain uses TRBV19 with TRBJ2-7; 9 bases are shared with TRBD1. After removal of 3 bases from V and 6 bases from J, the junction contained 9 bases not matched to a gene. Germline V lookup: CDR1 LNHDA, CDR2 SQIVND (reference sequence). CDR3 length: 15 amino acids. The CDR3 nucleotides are TGTGCCAGTAGTATGCCGGGACAGGGTGTTGTCGAGCAGTACTTC. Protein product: CASSMPGQGVVEQYF.

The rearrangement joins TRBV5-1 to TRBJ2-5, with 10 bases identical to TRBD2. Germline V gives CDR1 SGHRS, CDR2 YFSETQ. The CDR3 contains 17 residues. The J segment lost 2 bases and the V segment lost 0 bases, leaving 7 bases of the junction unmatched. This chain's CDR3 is CASSLAPSGGDQETQYF. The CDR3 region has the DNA TGCGCCAGCAGCTTGGCCCCCAGCGGGGGGGATCAAGAGACCCAGTACTTC.

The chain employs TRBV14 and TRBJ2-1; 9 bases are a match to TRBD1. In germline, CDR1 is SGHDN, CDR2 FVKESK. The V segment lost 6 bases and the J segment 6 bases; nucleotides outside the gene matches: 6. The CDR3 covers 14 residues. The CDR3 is CASSQQGAGNEQFF. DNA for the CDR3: TGTGCCAGCAGTCAACAGGGGGCAGGCAATGAGCAGTTCTTC.

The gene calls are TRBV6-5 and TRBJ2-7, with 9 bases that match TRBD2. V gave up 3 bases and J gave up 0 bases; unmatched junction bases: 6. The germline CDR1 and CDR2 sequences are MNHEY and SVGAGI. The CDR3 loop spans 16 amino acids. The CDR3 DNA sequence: TGTGCCAGCAGTTATTTCCATAGCGGGAGCTCCTACGAGCAGTACTTC. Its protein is CASSYFHSGSSYEQYF.

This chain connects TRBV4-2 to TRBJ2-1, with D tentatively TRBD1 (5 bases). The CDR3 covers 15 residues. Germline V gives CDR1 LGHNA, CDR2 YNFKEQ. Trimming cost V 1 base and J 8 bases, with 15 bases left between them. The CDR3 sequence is CASSQGLGQGDEQFF. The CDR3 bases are TGTGCCAGCAGCCAAGGCCTAGGCCAAGGGGATGAGCAGTTCTTC.